The 10 T cell receptor beta chains below come from one sample, sequenced in a study of CD8 T cells in Susac syndrome. cDNA came from about 0.46 to 1 ug RNA primed by random hexamers. TCRdb independently ran MiXCR on the immunoSEQ multiplex PCR reads; one entry per CDR3 protein. This sample yields 170,000 or so distinct CDR3 sequences, of which about 95% are seen a single time; around 0.095% belongs to the top ten. Material for sequencing was CD4+ T cells from PBMCs. These receptors were obtained from a human donor with Susac syndrome.

The chain recombines TRBV28 with TRBJ2-2; D tentatively fits TRBD1 or TRBD2 (6 bases each). CDR3 length: 13 residues. Looked up from germline, CDR1 is MDHEN and CDR2 is SYDVKM. The V end lost 8 bases, the J end lost 4 bases, and 11 bases lay between the germline ends. This CDR3 is CASQGRGTGELFF. The CDR3 DNA is TGTGCCAGCCAGGGGCGGGGCACCGGGGAGCTGTTTTTT.

This rearrangement joins TRBV7-9 to TRBJ1-2; 11 nucleotides match TRBD1. J lost 3 bases, V lost 5 bases, and 5 bases had no gene match. Germline CDR1 reads SEHNR; CDR2 reads FQNEAQ (reference sequence). This CDR3 comprises 15 residues. The CDR3 DNA reads TGTGCCAGCAGCGAGCCGGGACAGGGGGACTATGGCTACACCTTC. It encodes CASSEPGQGDYGYTF.

V gene TRBV7-9 combines with J gene TRBJ2-7; no clear D. The CDR3 runs 13 residues. Deletions cut 2 bases from V and 8 bases from J, with 13 bases between. Germline V gives CDR1 SEHNR, CDR2 FQNEAQ (reference sequence). CDR3 bases: TGTGCCAGCAGCTTATTCGAAGACCACCAGCAGTACTTC. Its translation: CASSLFEDHQQYF.

The rearrangement joins TRBV20-1 to TRBJ2-7, with 9 bases that match TRBD2. The V gene end was trimmed by 0 bases and the J gene end by 3 bases; junction bases not matched to a gene: 12. Germline V lookup: CDR1 DFQATT, CDR2 SNEGSKA (reference sequence). The CDR3 contains 17 residues. Here the CDR3 reads CSARDLENSGRNYEQYF. The CDR3 DNA is TGCAGTGCTAGAGATCTTGAGAATAGCGGGAGAAACTACGAGCAGTACTTC.

The chain is built from TRBV29-1 and TRBJ2-3; D ambiguous. V lost 4 bases, J lost 0 bases, and 11 bases lay in between. CDR3 size: 14 residues. Per the germline V gene, CDR1 is SQVTM and CDR2 is ANQGSEA. The CDR3 sequence is CSVVEELSTDTQYF. The CDR3 DNA reads TGCAGCGTTGTAGAGGAACTCAGCACAGATACGCAGTATTTT.

The chain couples TRBV9 to TRBJ2-5; the D gene is possibly TRBD2 (5 bases). CDR3 size: 13 residues. Germline assignment: CDR1 SGDLS and CDR2 YYNGEE. V lost 3 bases to trimming and J lost 2 bases, with 8 bases between them. The CDR3 DNA follows: TGTGCCAGCAGCGATTCGGGGCAAGAGACCCAGTACTTC. Translated: CASSDSGQETQYF.

To note about this clonotype: Mismatch with germline at one junction end may stem from a read error. This chain links TRBV30 with TRBJ1-1; possible D gene TRBD1, 5 bases. The germline V gene has CDR1 GTSNPN and CDR2 SVGIG (reference sequence). The CDR3 runs 13 residues. DNA of the CDR3: TGTGCCTGGATCAGGGATATGAAAACTGAAGCTTTCTTT. As protein: CAWIRDMKTEAFF.

The genes are TRBV4-1 and TRBJ1-3; TRBD1 matches at 8 bases. Germline V gives CDR1 MGHRA, CDR2 YSYEKL. There are 18 residues in the CDR3. The V gene end was trimmed by 0 bases and the J gene end by 2 bases; junction bases not matched to a gene: 9. CDR3 residues: CASSQERTQGATGNTIYF. In DNA form, the CDR3 reads TGCGCCAGCAGCCAAGAGCGTACGCAGGGGGCGACTGGAAACACCATATATTTT.

This chain links TRBV19 with TRBJ1-5; TRBD1 agrees at 8 bases. CDR1 LNHDA and CDR2 SQIVND come from the germline V gene (reference sequence). V was clipped by 7 bases and J by 9 bases; unmatched bases: 8. This CDR3 spans 13 amino acids. CDR3 in amino acids: CASTPDREGPQHF. CDR3 in DNA: TGTGCCAGTACCCCGGACAGGGAGGGGCCCCAGCATTTT.

The chain is built from TRBV13 and TRBJ1-3, with 8 bases aligning to TRBD1. Germline-derived CDR1 and CDR2 are PRHDT and FYEKMQ (reference sequence). V shed 5 bases and J 1 base; nucleotides not matched to a gene: 28. The CDR3 runs to 23 residues. In DNA form, the CDR3 reads TGTGCCAGCAGCGCCGTAGGAACAGGGGGAAGGCTCTTTCGGAAGGGTTCTGGAAACACCATATATTTT. Residues: CASSAVGTGGRLFRKGSGNTIYF.